Listed below are T cell receptor beta chains from one sample, sequenced in a study of technical replicates of blood from several donors. Libraries were prepared by immunoSEQ multiplex PCR; TCRdb keeps only in-frame clonotypes and omits some of them. The sample lists 8,700 or so clones, 91% occurring once. The sample comprised PBMCs. Source of these receptors: a human donor in good health. The conserved cysteine and the conserved F or W are not part of the CDR3 here.

TRBV27 | ASRRGQINEKLF
TRBV5-1 | ASRKVGFRTDTQY
TRBV2 | ASSERLAGGELF
TRBV5-6 | ASSPPSNTGELF
TRBV4-2 | ASSQVEGENIQY
TRBV28 | ASNGEPDGGANVLT
TRBV28 | ASSPGGGYGYT
TRBV5-1 | ASSYRQGSGYEQY
TRBV28 | ASSLNWQGAYEQY
TRBV6-5 | ASSDRFYGYT
TRBV30 | AWSGTGNQPQH
TRBV5-1 | ASSPNSGPYEQY
TRBV25-1 | ASSLLGQTSEAF
TRBV5-1 | ASSPGSRGAVSEQY
TRBV27 | ASSPLVVTLETQY
TRBV5-1 | ASSLVPSSSTGELF
TRBV5-1 | ASSLSGGGQETQY
TRBV30 | AWSTGTGNYEQY
TRBV11-2 | ASSSKAGVNNEQF
TRBV7-3 | ASSRTSGTSTDTQY
TRBV11-1 | ASSLAGTGINNEQF
TRBV6-6 | ASSLGQGAEQY
TRBV6-1 | ASSERGQAGNTIY
TRBV18 | ASSPPGGNTEAF
TRBV6-5 | ASSYGQVPPYEQY
TRBV7-8 | ASSLGLADSYEQY
TRBV15 | ATGTGDGVNTEAF
TRBV6-1 | ASIPGDGSTDTQY
TRBV5-6 | ASSLGGADGYT
TRBV30 | AWSGQQGAWVNTEAF
TRBV6-1 | ASRVMTENYEQY
TRBV27 | ASRQTANYGYT
TRBV29-1 | SVETGANTEAF
TRBV27 | ASSLGTSKETQY
TRBV10-3 | AISDPTGGSYYGYT
TRBV29-1 | SVSQGAGSNQPQH
TRBV7-2 | ASSPRAGGFNYGYT
TRBV5-1 | ASGGRSEGNEQF
TRBV7-8 | ASSFTGSDTQY
TRBV6-1 | ASSEALQGVYEQY
TRBV18 | ASSPQGADEKLF
TRBV7-3 | ASSLGASGANVLT